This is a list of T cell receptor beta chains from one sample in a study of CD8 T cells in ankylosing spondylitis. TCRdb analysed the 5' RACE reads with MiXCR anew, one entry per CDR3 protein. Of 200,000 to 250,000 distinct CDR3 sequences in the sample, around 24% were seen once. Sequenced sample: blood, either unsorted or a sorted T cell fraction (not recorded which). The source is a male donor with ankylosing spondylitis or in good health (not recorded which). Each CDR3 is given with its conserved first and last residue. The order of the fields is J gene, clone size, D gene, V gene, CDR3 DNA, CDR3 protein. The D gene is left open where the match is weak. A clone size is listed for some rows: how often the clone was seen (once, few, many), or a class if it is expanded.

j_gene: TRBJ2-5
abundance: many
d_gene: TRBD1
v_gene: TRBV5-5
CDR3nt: TGTGCCAGCAGCTTGTGGACAGGAGAGACCCAGTACTTC
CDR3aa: CASSLWTGETQYF

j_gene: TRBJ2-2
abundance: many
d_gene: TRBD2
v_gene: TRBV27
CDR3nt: TGTGCCAGCAGTTTGGGGCTAGCGGGAGTCGCCGGGGAGCTGTTTTTT
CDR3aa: CASSLGLAGVAGELFF

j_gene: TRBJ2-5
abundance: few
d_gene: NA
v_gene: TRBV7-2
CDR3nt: TGTGCCAGCAGTAGGCTGGGAGTAGAGACCCAGTACTTC
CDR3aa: CASSRLGVETQYF

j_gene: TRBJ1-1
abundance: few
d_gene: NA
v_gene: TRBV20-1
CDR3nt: TGCAGTGCTAGGGCCGACAACACTGAAGCTTTCTTT
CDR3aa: CSARADNTEAFF

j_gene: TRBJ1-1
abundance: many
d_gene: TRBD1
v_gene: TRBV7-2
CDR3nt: TGTGCCAGCAGCTTACAGGGGGCATGGAACACTGAAGCTTTCTTT
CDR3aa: CASSLQGAWNTEAFF

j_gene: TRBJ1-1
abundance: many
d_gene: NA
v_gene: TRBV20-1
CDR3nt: TGCAGTGCCCCCGAAGGGCTAGGCACTGAAGCTTTCTTT
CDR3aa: CSAPEGLGTEAFF

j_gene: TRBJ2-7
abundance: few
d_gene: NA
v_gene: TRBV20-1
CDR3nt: TGCAGTGCTAGAGCAGCAGGGGATCCCTACGAGCAGTACTTC
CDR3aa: CSARAAGDPYEQYF

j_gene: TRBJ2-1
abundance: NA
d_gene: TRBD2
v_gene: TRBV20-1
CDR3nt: TGCAGTGCACTCACCGGGACTAGCTCCTACAATGAGCAGTTCTTC
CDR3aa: CSALTGTSSYNEQFF

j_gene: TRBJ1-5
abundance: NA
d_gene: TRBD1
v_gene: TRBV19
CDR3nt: TGTGCCAGTAGTATAGGGGGACAGGGGAATTTGATTAATCAGCCCCAGCATTTT
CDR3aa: CASSIGGQGNLINQPQHF

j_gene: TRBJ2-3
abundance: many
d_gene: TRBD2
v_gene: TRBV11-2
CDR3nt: TGTGCCAGCAGCGCGTCGACCGGGACTAGCGGACGCACAGATACGCAGTATTTT
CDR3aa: CASSASTGTSGRTDTQYF

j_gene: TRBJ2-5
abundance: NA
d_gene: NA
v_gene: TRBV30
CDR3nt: TGTGCCTGGAGTGTATTGGCTGGAGAGACCCAGTACTTC
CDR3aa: CAWSVLAGETQYF

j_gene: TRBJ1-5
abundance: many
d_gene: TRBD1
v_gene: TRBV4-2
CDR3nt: TGTGCCAGCAGCCAAGATATGAGACAGGGGTGGGGTCAGCCCCAGCATTTT
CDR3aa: CASSQDMRQGWGQPQHF

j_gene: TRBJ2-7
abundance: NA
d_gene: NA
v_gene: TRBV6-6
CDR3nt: TGTGCCAGCAGACCACTAGTTCCCTACGAGCAGTACTTC
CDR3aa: CASRPLVPYEQYF

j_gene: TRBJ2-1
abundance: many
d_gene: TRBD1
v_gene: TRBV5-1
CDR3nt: TGCGCCAGCAGCGGTGGGGGCCAGGGGGCTCATGAGCAGTTCTTC
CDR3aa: CASSGGGQGAHEQFF

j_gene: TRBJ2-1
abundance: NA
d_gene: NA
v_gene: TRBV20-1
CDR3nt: TGCAGTGCCGACGGCTCGGGAGTTAGTTACAATGAGCAGTTCTTC
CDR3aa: CSADGSGVSYNEQFF

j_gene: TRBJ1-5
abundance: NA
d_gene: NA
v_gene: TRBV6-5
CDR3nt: TGTGCCAGCAGTTACTCTAGTGGACCAAACAATCAGCCCCAGCATTTT
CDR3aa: CASSYSSGPNNQPQHF

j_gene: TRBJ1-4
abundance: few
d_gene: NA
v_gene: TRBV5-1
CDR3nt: TGCGCCAGCAGCTTAGGGGACAATCGGGAAAAACTGTTTTTT
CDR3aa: CASSLGDNREKLFF

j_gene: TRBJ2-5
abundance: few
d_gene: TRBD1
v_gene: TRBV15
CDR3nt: TGTGCCACGGGACAGGGGGAGATCCAAGAGACCCAGTACTTC
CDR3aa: CATGQGEIQETQYF

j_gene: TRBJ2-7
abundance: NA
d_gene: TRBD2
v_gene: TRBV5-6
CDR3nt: TGTGCCAGCAGCTTGTTCCGACGGGAGGCCGAGCAGTACTTC
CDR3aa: CASSLFRREAEQYF

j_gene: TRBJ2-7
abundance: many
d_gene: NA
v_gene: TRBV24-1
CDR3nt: TGTGCCACCAGTGATTTGTCGGTCCGGCATTACGAGCAGTACTTC
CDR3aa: CATSDLSVRHYEQYF

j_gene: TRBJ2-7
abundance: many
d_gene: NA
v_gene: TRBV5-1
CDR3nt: TGCGCCAGCAGCTTGGCCGGGAGTTCTCAGTACTTC
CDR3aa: CASSLAGSSQYF

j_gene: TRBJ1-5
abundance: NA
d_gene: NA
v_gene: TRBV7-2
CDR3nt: TGTGCCAGCAGCTTAGAACAGGGAAATCAGCCCCAGCATTTT
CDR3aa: CASSLEQGNQPQHF

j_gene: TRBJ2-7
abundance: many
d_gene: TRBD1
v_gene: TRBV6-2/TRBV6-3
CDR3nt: TGTGCCAGCAGTTACAAAGACAGGGGGAACTACGAGCAGTACTTC
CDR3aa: CASSYKDRGNYEQYF

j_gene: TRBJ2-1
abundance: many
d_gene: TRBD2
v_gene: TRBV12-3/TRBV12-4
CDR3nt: TGTGCCAGCAGTTTTGCCGGGAGGGAGGACAATGAGCAGTTCTTC
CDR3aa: CASSFAGREDNEQFF

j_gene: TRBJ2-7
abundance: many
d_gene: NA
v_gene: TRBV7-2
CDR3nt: TGTGCCAGCAGCCCGGACCGCTTCTACGAGCAGTACTTC
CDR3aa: CASSPDRFYEQYF

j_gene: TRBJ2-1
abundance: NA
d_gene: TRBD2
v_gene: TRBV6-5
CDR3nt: TGTGCCAGCTTACTAAGCGGGAGGGGATGGGATGAGCAGTTCTTC
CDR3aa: CASLLSGRGWDEQFF

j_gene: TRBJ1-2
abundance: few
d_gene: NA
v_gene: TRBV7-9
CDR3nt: TGTGCCAGCAGCAACGACAAAGGGGGTAATAACTATGGCTACACCTTC
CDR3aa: CASSNDKGGNNYGYTF

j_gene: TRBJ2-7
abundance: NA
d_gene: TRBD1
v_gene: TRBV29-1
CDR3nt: TGCAGCGTTGAGACCGGGACAGGGGTAAACGAGCAGTACTTC
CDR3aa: CSVETGTGVNEQYF

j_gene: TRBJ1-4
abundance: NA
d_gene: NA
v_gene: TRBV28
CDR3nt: TGTGCCAGCAGTTTGCTTGGCTCCGGGAATGAAAAACTGTTTTTT
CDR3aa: CASSLLGSGNEKLFF

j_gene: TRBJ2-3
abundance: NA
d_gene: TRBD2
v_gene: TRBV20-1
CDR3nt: TGCAGTGCTAGGGCAGCGGGAGGACTTTATTTCACAGATACGCAGTATTTT
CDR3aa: CSARAAGGLYFTDTQYF

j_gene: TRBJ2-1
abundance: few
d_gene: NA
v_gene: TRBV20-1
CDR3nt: TGCAGTGCTAGAGCCCCCGTAGGGAATGAGCAGTTCTTC
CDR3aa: CSARAPVGNEQFF

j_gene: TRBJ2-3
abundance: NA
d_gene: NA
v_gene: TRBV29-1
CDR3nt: TGCAGCGGGGCCTCACAAGATACGCAGTATTTT
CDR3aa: CSGASQDTQYF

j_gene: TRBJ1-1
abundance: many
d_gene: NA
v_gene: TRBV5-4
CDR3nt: TGTGCCAGCAGCCCCGGACAGCGTCGGGGACCGAACACTGAAGCTTTCTTT
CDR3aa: CASSPGQRRGPNTEAFF

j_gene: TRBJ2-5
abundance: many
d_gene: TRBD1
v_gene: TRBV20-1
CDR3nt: TGCAGTGCTAGAAAACAGGGGTACCAAGAGACCCAGTACTTC
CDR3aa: CSARKQGYQETQYF

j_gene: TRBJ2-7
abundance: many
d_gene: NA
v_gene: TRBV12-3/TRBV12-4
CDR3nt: TGTGCCAGCAGTCGACAGGGAGGCTCCTACGAGCAGTACTTC
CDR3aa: CASSRQGGSYEQYF

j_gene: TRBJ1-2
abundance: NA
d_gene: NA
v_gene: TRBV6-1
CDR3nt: TGTGCCAGCATATTGTCCGCAGGGACTTACGGCTACACCTTC
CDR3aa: CASILSAGTYGYTF

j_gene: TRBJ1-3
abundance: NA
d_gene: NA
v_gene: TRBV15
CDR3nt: TGTGCCACCAGCAGAGAACCCCAAGCCGGAGGAAACACCATATATTTT
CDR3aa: CATSREPQAGGNTIYF

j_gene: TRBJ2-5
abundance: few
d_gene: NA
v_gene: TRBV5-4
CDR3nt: TGTGCCAGCAGCTGGGACTTCTGGGAGACCCAGTACTTC
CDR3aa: CASSWDFWETQYF

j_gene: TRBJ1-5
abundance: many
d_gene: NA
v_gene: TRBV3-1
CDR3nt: TGTGCCAGCAGCCAGAGGGGGACCTCTAGCAATCAGCCCCAGCATTTT
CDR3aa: CASSQRGTSSNQPQHF

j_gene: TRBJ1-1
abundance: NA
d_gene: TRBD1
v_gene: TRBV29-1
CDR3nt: TGCAGCGTTGAAACAGGGGGCACTGAAGCTTTCTTT
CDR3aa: CSVETGGTEAFF

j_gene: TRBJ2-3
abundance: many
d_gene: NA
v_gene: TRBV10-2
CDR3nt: TGCGCCAGCAGTGCCGGCGGGGAGTACCGGACAGATACGCAGTATTTT
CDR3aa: CASSAGGEYRTDTQYF

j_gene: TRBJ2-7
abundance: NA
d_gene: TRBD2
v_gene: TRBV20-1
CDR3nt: TGCAGTGCTAGAGGGGCTAGCGGCTACGAGCAGTACTTC
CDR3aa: CSARGASGYEQYF

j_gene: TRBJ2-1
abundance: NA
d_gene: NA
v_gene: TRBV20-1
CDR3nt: TGCAGTGCGGAAGAGAGGCGCGGGAAGGGAAATGAGCAGTTCTTC
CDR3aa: CSAEERRGKGNEQFF

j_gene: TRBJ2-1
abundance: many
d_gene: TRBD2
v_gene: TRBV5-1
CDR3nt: TGCGCCAGCAGCGGAACTAGCGGGACGAAAGACAATGAGCAGTTCTTC
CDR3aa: CASSGTSGTKDNEQFF

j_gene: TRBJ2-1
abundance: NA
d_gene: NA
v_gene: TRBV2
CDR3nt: TGTGCCAGCAGGACGCGCTCCTACAATGAGCAGTTCTTC
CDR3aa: CASRTRSYNEQFF

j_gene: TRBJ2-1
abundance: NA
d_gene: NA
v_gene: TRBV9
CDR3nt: TGTGCCAGCAGCGTCCGACAGGATCGTCTAAATGAGCAGTTCTTC
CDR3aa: CASSVRQDRLNEQFF

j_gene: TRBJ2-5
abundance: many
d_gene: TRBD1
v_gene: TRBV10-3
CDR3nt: TGTGCCATCTCAGATTCGGACAGGGGGAGCCAAGAGACCCAGTACTTC
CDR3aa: CAISDSDRGSQETQYF

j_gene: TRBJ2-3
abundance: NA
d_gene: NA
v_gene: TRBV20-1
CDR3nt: TGCAGTGCTAGCCTCCAGGGCCCAGATACGCAGTATTTT
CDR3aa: CSASLQGPDTQYF